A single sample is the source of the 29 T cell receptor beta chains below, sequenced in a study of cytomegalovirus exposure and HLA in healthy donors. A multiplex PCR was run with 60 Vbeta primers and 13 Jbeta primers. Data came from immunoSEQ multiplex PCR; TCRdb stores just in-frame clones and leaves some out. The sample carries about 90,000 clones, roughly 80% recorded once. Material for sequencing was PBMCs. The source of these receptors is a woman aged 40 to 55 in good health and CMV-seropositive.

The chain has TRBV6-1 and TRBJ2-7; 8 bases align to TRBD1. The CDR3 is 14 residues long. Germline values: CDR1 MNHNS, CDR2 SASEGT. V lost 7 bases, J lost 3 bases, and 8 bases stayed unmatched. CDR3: CASMGDRRYYEQYF. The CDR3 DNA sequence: TGTGCCAGCATGGGGGACAGGCGATACTACGAGCAGTACTTC.

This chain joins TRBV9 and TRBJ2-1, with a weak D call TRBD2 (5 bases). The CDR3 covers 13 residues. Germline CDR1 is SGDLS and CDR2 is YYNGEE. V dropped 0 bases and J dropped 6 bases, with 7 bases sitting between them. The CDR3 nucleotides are TGTGCCAGCAGCGTAGGAGGGAGCAATGAGCAGTTCTTC. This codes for CASSVGGSNEQFF.

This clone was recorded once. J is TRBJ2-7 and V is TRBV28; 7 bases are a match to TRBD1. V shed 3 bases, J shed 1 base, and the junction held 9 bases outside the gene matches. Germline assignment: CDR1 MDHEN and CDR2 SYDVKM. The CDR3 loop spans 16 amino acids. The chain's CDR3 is CASSFEGQNPSYEQYF. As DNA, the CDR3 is TGTGCCAGCAGTTTCGAGGGACAGAATCCTTCCTACGAGCAGTACTTC.

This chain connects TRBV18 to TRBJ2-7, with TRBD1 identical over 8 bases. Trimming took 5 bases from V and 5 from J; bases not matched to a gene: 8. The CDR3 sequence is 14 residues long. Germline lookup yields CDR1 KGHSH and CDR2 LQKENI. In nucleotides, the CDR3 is TGTGCCAGCTCATTTGGCGGACAGGGCCACGAGCAGTACTTC. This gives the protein CASSFGGQGHEQYF.

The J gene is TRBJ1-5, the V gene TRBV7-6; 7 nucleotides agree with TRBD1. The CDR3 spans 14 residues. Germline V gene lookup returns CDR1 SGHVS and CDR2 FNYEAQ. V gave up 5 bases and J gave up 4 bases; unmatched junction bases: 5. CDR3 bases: TGTGCCAGCAGCCAGACAGGGTTAAATCAGCCCCAGCATTTT. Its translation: CASSQTGLNQPQHF.

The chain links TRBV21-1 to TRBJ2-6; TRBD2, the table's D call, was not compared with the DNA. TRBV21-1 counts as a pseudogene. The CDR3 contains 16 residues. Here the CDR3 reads CASSKGRGSGANVLTF. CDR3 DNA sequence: TGTGCCAGCAGCAAAGGGAGGGGCTCTGGGGCCAACGTCCTGACTTTC.

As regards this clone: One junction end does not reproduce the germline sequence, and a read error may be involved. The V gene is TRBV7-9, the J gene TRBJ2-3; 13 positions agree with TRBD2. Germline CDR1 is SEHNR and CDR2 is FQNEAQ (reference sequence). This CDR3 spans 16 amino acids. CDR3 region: CSSSLTSGRVADTQYF. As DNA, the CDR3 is TGTTCCAGCAGCTTAACTAGCGGGAGGGTTGCAGATACGCAGTATTTT.

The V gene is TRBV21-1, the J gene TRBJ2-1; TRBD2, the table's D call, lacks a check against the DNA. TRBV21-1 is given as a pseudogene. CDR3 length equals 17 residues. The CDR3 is CASSKYVDGSPPEEQFF. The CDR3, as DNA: TGTGCCAGCAGCAAATACGTCGACGGGAGTCCTCCAGAGGAGCAGTTCTTC.

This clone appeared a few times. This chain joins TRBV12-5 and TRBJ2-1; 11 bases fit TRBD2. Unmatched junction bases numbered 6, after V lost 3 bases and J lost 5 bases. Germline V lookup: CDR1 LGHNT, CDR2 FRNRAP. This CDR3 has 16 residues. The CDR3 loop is CASGFGTSGRHNEQFF. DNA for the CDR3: TGTGCTAGTGGTTTTGGAACTAGCGGGAGACACAATGAGCAGTTCTTC.

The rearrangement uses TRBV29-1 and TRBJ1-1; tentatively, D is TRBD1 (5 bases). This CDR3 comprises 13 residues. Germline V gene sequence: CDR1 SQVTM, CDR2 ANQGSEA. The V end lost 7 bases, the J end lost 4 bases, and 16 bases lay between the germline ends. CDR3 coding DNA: TGCAGCGCGTCCGGGGGTGAGGGCACTGAAGCTTTCTTT. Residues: CSASGGEGTEAFF.

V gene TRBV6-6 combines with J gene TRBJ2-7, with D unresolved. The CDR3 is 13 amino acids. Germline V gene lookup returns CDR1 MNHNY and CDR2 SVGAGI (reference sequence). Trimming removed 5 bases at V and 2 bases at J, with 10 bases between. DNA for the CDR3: TGTGCCAGCAGTCCCACATCCACCTACGAGCAGTACTTC. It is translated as CASSPTSTYEQYF.

The chain's CDR3 is CASSVSGNTGELFF. The DNA of the CDR3 is TGCGCCAGCAGCGTTAGCGGGAACACCGGGGAGCTGTTTTTT. The genes are TRBV5-1 and TRBJ2-2; possibly TRBD2 for D (6 bases). CDR3 length: 14 amino acids. CDR1 and CDR2 from the germline V gene are SGHRS and YFSETQ. Deletions cut 4 bases from V and 1 base from J, with 8 bases between.

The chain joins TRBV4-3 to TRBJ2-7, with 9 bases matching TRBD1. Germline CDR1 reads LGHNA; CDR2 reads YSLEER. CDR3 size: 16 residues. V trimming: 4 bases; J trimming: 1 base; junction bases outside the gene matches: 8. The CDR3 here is CASSREEGTGSYEQYF. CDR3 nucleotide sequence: TGCGCCAGCAGCCGCGAGGAGGGGACAGGGTCCTACGAGCAGTACTTC.

CDR3 amino acids: CATSGRLAGPGGQETQYF. The CDR3 coding sequence is TGTGCCACCAGCGGGAGGCTAGCGGGGCCCGGGGGTCAAGAGACCCAGTACTTC. This chain connects TRBV15 to TRBJ2-5, with TRBD2 identical over 9 bases. Germline CDR1 reads LNHNV; CDR2 reads YYDKDF (reference sequence). Germline trimming cut 5 bases from V and 2 bases from J; bases unmatched to any gene: 15. The CDR3 contains 18 residues.

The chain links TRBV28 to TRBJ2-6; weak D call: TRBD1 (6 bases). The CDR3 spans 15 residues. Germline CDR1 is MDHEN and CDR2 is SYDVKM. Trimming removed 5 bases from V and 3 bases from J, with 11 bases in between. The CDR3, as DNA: TGTGCCAGCAGTCCGACAGGAGTTGGGGCCAACGTCCTGACTTTC. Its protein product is CASSPTGVGANVLTF.

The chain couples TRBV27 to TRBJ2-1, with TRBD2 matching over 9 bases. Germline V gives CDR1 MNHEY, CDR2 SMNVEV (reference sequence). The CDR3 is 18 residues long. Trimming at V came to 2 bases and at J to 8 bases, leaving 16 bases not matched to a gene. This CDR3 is CASSLRARGTSSSYEQFF. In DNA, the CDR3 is TGTGCCAGCAGTTTAAGGGCGCGAGGGACTAGCAGTAGCTATGAGCAGTTCTTC.

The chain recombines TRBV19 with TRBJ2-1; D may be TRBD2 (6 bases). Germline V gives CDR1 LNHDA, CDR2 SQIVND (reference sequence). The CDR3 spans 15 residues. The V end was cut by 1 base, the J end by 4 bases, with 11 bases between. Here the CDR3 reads CASSIVGGPYNEQFF. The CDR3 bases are TGTGCCAGTAGTATAGTCGGGGGACCTTACAATGAGCAGTTCTTC.

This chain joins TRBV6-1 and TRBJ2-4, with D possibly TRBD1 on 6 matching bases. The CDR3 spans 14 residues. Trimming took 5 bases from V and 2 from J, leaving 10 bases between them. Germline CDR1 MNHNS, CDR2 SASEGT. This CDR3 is CASSMDSSKNIQYF. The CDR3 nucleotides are TGTGCCAGCAGTATGGACAGTTCCAAAAACATTCAGTACTTC.

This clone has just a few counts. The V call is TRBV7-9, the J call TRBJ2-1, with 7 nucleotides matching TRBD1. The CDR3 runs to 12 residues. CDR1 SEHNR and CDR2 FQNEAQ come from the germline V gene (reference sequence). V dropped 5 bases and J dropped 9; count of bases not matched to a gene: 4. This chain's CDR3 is CASSQTGTEQFF. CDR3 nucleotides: TGTGCCAGCAGCCAGACAGGGACTGAGCAGTTCTTC.

CDR3 sequence: CASSDPRGRKAEAFF. The CDR3 coding sequence is TGTGCCAGTAGCGACCCCAGGGGTCGGAAGGCTGAAGCTTTCTTT. The chain joins TRBV19 to TRBJ1-1, with D perhaps TRBD1 (6 bases). The V end lost 6 bases, the J end lost 6 bases, and 20 bases lay between the germline ends. In germline, CDR1 is LNHDA, CDR2 SQIVND (reference sequence). This CDR3 is 15 amino acids long. The full variable domain, completed using reference TRBV19 and TRBJ1-1, is DGGITQSPKYLFRKEGQNVTLSCEQNLNHDAMYWYRQDPGQGLRLIYYSQIVNDFQKGDIAEGYSVSREKKESFPLTVTSAQKNPTAFYLCASSDPRGRKAEAFFGQGTRLTVV.

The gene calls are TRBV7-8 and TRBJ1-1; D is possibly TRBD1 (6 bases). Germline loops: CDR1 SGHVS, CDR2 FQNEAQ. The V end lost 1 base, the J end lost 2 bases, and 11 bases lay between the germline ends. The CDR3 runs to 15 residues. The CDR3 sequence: CASSLDRDTNTEAFF. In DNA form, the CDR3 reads TGTGCCAGCAGCTTAGACCGGGACACTAACACTGAAGCTTTCTTT.

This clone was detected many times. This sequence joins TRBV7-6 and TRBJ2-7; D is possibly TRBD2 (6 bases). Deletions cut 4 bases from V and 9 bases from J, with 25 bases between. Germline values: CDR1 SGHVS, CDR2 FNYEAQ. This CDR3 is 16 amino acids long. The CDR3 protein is CASSSIAWDSQGGQYF. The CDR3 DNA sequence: TGTGCCAGCAGCTCAATTGCGTGGGACTCACAAGGTGGGCAGTACTTC.

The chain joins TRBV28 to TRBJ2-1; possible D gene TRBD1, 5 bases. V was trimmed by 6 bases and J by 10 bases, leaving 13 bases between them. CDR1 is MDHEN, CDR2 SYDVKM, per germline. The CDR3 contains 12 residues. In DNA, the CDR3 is TGTGCCAGCAGCTTGACAGCAACCGAGCAGTTCTTC. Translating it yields CASSLTATEQFF.

The CDR3 coding sequence is TGTGCCAGCAGTCCCGGACTAGCGGGAGAGATAAACACCGGGGAGCTGTTTTTT. This codes for CASSPGLAGEINTGELFF. The chain uses TRBV28 and TRBJ2-2, with 13 bases fitting TRBD2. Germline V gives CDR1 MDHEN, CDR2 SYDVKM. Trimming removed 5 bases from V and 2 bases from J; junction bases left unmatched: 8. CDR3 size: 18 residues.

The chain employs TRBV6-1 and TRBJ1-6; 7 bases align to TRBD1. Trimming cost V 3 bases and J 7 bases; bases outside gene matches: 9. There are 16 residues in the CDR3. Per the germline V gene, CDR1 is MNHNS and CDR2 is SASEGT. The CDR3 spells CASSDIVGQSNSPLHF. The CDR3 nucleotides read TGTGCCAGCAGTGACATCGTGGGACAGTCAAATTCACCCCTCCACTTT.

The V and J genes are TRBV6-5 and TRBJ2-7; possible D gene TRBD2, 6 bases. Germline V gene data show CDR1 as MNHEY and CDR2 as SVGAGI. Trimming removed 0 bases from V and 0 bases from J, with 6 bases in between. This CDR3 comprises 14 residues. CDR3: CASSYSGSSYEQYF. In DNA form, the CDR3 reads TGTGCCAGCAGTTACTCCGGGAGCTCCTACGAGCAGTACTTC.

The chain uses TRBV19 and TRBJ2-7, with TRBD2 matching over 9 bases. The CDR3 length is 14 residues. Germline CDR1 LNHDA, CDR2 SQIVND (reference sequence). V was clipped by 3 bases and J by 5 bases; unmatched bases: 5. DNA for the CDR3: TGTGCCAGTAGTATTTCTAGCGGGAAGGACGAGCAGTACTTC. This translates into CASSISSGKDEQYF.

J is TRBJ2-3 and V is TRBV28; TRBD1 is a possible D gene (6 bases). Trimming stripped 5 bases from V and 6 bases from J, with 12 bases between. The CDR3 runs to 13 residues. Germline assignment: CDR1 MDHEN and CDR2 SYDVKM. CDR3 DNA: TGTGCCAGCAGTCACACAGGGACGGATACGCAGTATTTT. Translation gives CASSHTGTDTQYF.

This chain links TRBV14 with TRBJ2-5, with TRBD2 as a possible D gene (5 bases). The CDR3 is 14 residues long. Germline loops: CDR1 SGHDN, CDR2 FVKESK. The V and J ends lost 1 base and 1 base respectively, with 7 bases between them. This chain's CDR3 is CASSQVAGQETQYF. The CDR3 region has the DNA TGTGCCAGCAGCCAAGTTGCGGGCCAAGAGACCCAGTACTTC.